The 23 T cell receptor beta chains given below trace back to one sample, sequenced in a study of early T cells in non-severe SARS-CoV-2 infection. One entry per CDR3 protein results from TCRdb running MiXCR on the 5' RACE reads. This sample has tens of thousands of distinct CDR3 sequences; about 5.6% occur once, and the top ten carry roughly 10%. The sample comprised whole blood. The receptor source for this set is an adult who was a healthcare worker with PCR-confirmed SARS-CoV-2 infection or an uninfected control (not recorded which).

By share, this clonotype ranks as medium-sized. This chain connects TRBV28 to TRBJ2-6, with D uncertain. This CDR3 comprises 15 residues. Germline V CDR1 and CDR2: MDHEN, SYDVKM. The V gene lost 3 bases and the J gene lost 0 bases, with 6 bases spanning the gap. CDR3 amino acids: CASSLGNSGANVLTF. The CDR3 DNA sequence: TGTGCCAGCAGTTTGGGGAACTCTGGGGCCAACGTCCTGACTTTC.

This clonotype was counted a few times. In DNA, the CDR3 is TGTGCCAGCAGTTTGGGGGGAAAAGGGGAGCTGTTTTTT. The encoded protein is CASSLGGKGELFF. The genes are TRBV12-3 or TRBV12-4 and TRBJ2-2; weak D call: TRBD2 (6 bases). There are 13 residues in the CDR3. Deletions cut 3 bases from V and 8 bases from J, with 10 bases between.

V is TRBV20-1 and J is TRBJ2-1, with a possible D match to TRBD2 (6 bases). Trimming shortened V by 4 bases and J by 7 bases, and 11 bases separated the two germline ends. This CDR3 is built from 12 residues. CDR1 DFQATT and CDR2 SNEGSKA come from the germline V gene (reference sequence). The CDR3 here is CSATPAGNEQFF. The CDR3 DNA reads as TGCAGTGCTACACCCGCGGGAAATGAGCAGTTCTTC.

This clonotype was seen many times. The chain carries TRBV12-3 or TRBV12-4 and TRBJ1-2, with D tentatively TRBD1 (5 bases). V was cut by 5 bases and J by 7 bases, with 17 bases left in between. The CDR3 has 14 residues. CDR3 nucleotides: TGTGCCAGCAGTAACGTAGGACGAGGGGCTGGCTACACCTTC. The encoded protein is CASSNVGRGAGYTF.

This clonotype was observed at least ten times. CDR3 region: CASREGTSGSGTYEQYV. CDR3 nucleotides: TGTGCCAGCAGGGAAGGGACTAGCGGGAGCGGTACCTACGAGCAGTACGTC. The rearrangement joins TRBV2 to TRBJ2-7, with 14 bases lining up with TRBD2. CDR1 SNHLY and CDR2 FYNNEI come from the germline V gene. CDR3 size: 17 residues.

Ten or more counts support this clonotype. The rearrangement joins TRBV9 to TRBJ2-1; 8 nucleotides align to TRBD1. The V gene end was trimmed by 2 bases and the J gene end by 3 bases; junction bases not matched to a gene: 4. Germline V lookup: CDR1 SGDLS, CDR2 YYNGEE. There are 15 residues in the CDR3. CDR3 sequence: CASSVEDRGYNEQFF. CDR3 in DNA: TGTGCCAGCAGCGTGGAAGACAGGGGCTACAATGAGCAGTTCTTC.

The sample holds many counts of this clonotype. V gene TRBV6-5 combines with J gene TRBJ1-3; D call uncertain. The length of the CDR3 is 16 residues. V lost 0 bases, J lost 0 bases, and 9 bases lay in between. Germline lookup yields CDR1 MNHEY and CDR2 SVGAGI. CDR3 nucleotide sequence: TGTGCCAGCAGTTACTCTCTCACCAGCTCTGGAAACACCATATATTTT. Translating gives CASSYSLTSSGNTIYF.

This clonotype was seen ten or more times. The chain employs TRBV20-1 and TRBJ2-7; TRBD1 agrees at 9 bases. CDR1 and CDR2 from the germline V gene are DFQATT and SNEGSKA (reference sequence). This CDR3 has 13 amino acids. J was trimmed by 7 bases and V by 6 bases; bases with no gene match: 10. CDR3 protein: CSASGTGLEEQYV. DNA of the CDR3: TGCAGTGCGTCTGGGACAGGGTTAGAGGAGCAGTACGTC.

CDR3 residues: CASSFGPGEKLFF. The CDR3 DNA follows: TGTGCCAGCAGCTTTGGCCCAGGGGAAAAACTGTTTTTT. The chain employs TRBV7-3 and TRBJ1-4; D might be TRBD1 (5 bases). This CDR3 region has 13 residues. The V gene's germline CDR1 is SGHTA and CDR2 FQGTGA. Trimming took off 3 bases at V and 8 bases at J, with 10 bases between the two ends.

By frequency in the sample, this clonotype is medium-sized. The J gene is TRBJ2-2, the V gene TRBV18, with 9 bases identical to TRBD2. The CDR3 is made up of 17 amino acids. CDR1 and CDR2 from the germline V gene are KGHSH and LQKENI. Trimming cost V 4 bases and J 6 bases; bases outside gene matches: 12. DNA of the CDR3: TGTGCCAGCTCACGACTTCCTAGGACTAGCGATCCCGGGGAGCTGTTTTTT. It encodes CASSRLPRTSDPGELFF.

The J gene is TRBJ1-4, the V gene TRBV29-1, with D unclear. The V end was cut by 3 bases, the J end by 1 base, with 9 bases between. Germline CDR1 is SQVTM and CDR2 is ANQGSEA. This CDR3 region has 14 residues. CDR3 nucleotides: TGCAGCGTTGAGATTAGAAGAACTAATGAAAAACTGTTTTTT. This gives the protein CSVEIRRTNEKLFF. Full variable domain (missing parts from reference TRBV29-1 and TRBJ1-4): SAVISQKPSRDICQRGTSLTIQCQVDSQVTMMFWYRQQPGQSLTLIATANQGSEATYESGFVIDKFPISRPNLTFSTLTVSNMSPEDSSIYLCSVEIRRTNEKLFFGSGTQLSVL.

In its sample, this clonotype was seen a few times. The J gene is TRBJ2-5, the V gene TRBV18; no definite D call. Germline CDR1 KGHSH, CDR2 LQKENI. The CDR3 extends over 13 amino acids. V lost 2 bases, J lost 2 bases, and 6 bases lay in between. This CDR3 is CASSPGSQETQYF. The CDR3 DNA follows: TGTGCCAGCTCACCAGGTAGTCAAGAGACCCAGTACTTC.

This clonotype came up many times. This CDR3 is CASSYPEKPPYEQFF. DNA of the CDR3: TGTGCCAGCAGTTACCCCGAGAAGCCTCCGTATGAGCAGTTCTTC. The chain links TRBV6-2 or TRBV6-3 to TRBJ2-1; D not certain. The germline CDR1 and CDR2 sequences are MNHEY and SVGEGT. The CDR3 sequence is 15 residues long. Trimming removed 2 bases at V and 8 bases at J, with 16 bases between.

In its sample, this clonotype was seen many times. The V and J genes are TRBV7-6 and TRBJ2-7; TRBD2 agrees at 10 bases. The CDR3 extends over 17 amino acids. The germline gives CDR1 SGHVS, CDR2 FNYEAQ. V shed 1 base and J 6 bases; nucleotides not matched to a gene: 12. CDR3 DNA sequence: TGTGCCAGCAGCTTAGGACCCCCCGCTAGCGGGAGTTTCGAGCAGTACGTC. Protein sequence: CASSLGPPASGSFEQYV.

This clonotype was counted at least ten times. The rearrangement joins TRBV5-4 to TRBJ2-1; D not certain. Germline V gene lookup returns CDR1 SGHNT and CDR2 YYREEE (reference sequence). The CDR3 sequence is 12 residues long. Deletions cut 4 bases from V and 6 bases from J, with 8 bases between. This CDR3 reads CASSPKGNEQFF. CDR3 DNA sequence: TGTGCCAGCAGCCCAAAGGGCAATGAGCAGTTCTTC.

V usage is TRBV6-2 or TRBV6-3 and J usage is TRBJ2-7; 8 bases align to TRBD1. The CDR3 length is 15 residues. Trimming cost V 6 bases and J 3 bases; bases outside gene matches: 10. Germline CDR1 and CDR2: MNHEY and SVGEGT. CDR3 in amino acids: CASRRRGQDNYEQYF. As DNA, the CDR3 is TGTGCCAGCAGAAGAAGGGGACAGGATAACTACGAGCAGTACTTC.

In this sample, this clonotype turned up many times. The chain recombines TRBV25-1 with TRBJ2-3; 7 bases map to TRBD1. This CDR3 comprises 14 residues. Losses at the gene ends were 10 bases for V and 6 bases for J; bases not matched to a gene: 13. Germline CDR1 is MGHDK and CDR2 is SYGVNS. The CDR3 region is CANDRVRETDTQYF. Here the CDR3 DNA reads TGTGCCAACGACAGGGTTAGGGAAACGGATACGCAGTATTTT.

This clonotype occurred many times. The V and J genes are TRBV4-3 and TRBJ1-1; D not resolved. Germline CDR1 and CDR2: LGHNA and YSLEER. V was pared by 0 bases and J by 3 bases, with 11 bases between. CDR3 size: 15 residues. The CDR3 DNA reads as TGCGCCAGCAGCCAAGATTGGAGGGCGGACACTGAAGCTTTCTTT. It specifies CASSQDWRADTEAFF.

This clonotype has at least ten counts. The V and J genes are TRBV7-6 and TRBJ2-7; no reliable D call. The V and J ends lost 5 bases and 1 base respectively, with 9 bases between them. Germline loops: CDR1 SGHVS, CDR2 FNYEAQ. This CDR3 is built from 13 residues. As DNA, the CDR3 is TGTGCCAGCAGCCAAGGACCGTCCTACGAGCAGTACGTC. As protein: CASSQGPSYEQYV.

This chain links TRBV18 with TRBJ1-3, with D perhaps TRBD1 (6 bases). Trimming stripped 3 bases from V and 4 bases from J, with 13 bases between. The CDR3 totals 15 residues. In germline, CDR1 is KGHSH, CDR2 LQKENI. The CDR3 protein is CASSPVAGAGNTIYF. CDR3 DNA sequence: TGTGCCAGCTCACCCGTGGCAGGGGCCGGAAACACCATATATTTT.

By proportion, this clonotype is medium-sized. V is TRBV29-1 and J is TRBJ2-2; D gene uncertain. The CDR3 is 11 amino acids. V was clipped by 6 bases and J by 2 bases, with 4 bases between them. The germline V gene encodes CDR1 SQVTM and CDR2 ANQGSEA. The CDR3 bases are TGCAGCGTGAAAAACACCGGGGAGCTGTTTTTT. This sequence encodes CSVKNTGELFF.

In its sample, this clonotype was seen many times. The chain recombines TRBV2 with TRBJ1-2; D is perhaps TRBD1 (5 bases). The length of the CDR3 is 14 residues. In germline, CDR1 is SNHLY, CDR2 FYNNEI. V was trimmed by 4 bases and J by 4 bases, leaving 13 bases between them. The CDR3 loop is CASSVTQVTYGYTF. Written as DNA, the CDR3 is TGTGCCAGCAGTGTGACACAGGTGACCTATGGCTACACCTTC.

This clonotype was recorded many times. J is TRBJ2-1 and V is TRBV24-1; TRBD2 matches at 10 bases. The germline V gene encodes CDR1 KGHDR and CDR2 SFDVKD. CDR3 length equals 18 residues. Unmatched junction bases numbered 8, after V lost 0 bases and J lost 4 bases. The CDR3 spells CATSDLSTSGASYNEQFF. CDR3 bases: TGTGCCACCAGTGATTTGAGTACTAGCGGGGCCTCGTACAATGAGCAGTTCTTC.